This T cell receptor (beta chain) came from a study of CXCR3-negative and CXCR3-positive naive CD8 T cells. Points from the study as a whole: TRB CDR3 hydrophobicity was greater in CXCR3-positive naive cells than in CXCR3-negative naive cells.

On this clonotype itself: Its antigen is as yet unknown.

5' RACE with UMI labels generated the TRB cDNA libraries. TCRdb reprocessed the 5' RACE reads and stores each CDR3 protein as one record, lacking DNA. Here the sample table reports approximately 130,000 distinct CDR3 sequences. Germline CDR1 is SGHRS and CDR2 is YFSETQ. CDR3 length: 15 residues. The receptor comes from a human donor in good health. Some clones in this sample may be carry-over from other donors' samples. Sequencing input: naive CXCR3+ CD8+ T cells from blood. Subset of the sample: CD45RO-CCR7+CD27+CD95- naive CD8+ T cells expressing CXCR3 (TNR3+). This chain connects TRBV5-1 to TRBJ1-2; TCRdb proposes TRBD1, but this gene call is untestable without DNA. This CDR3 is CASSASPGQNYGYTF. Looking up the rest from reference TRBV5-1 and TRBJ1-2 gives the full variable domain: KAGVTQTPRYLIKTRGQQVTLSCSPISGHRSVSWYQQTPGQGLQFLFEYFSETQRNKGNFPGRFSGRQFSNSRSEMNVSTLELGDSALYLCASSASPGQNYGYTFGSGTRLTVV.